The 12 T cell receptor beta chains listed next were all sequenced from one sample in a study of blood T cell repertoires in COVID-19. The data were produced by immunoSEQ multiplex PCR, yet TCRdb's version contains in-frame clones alone and is incomplete. The sample yields some 98,000 clones, around 80% seen once. The specimen sequenced was peripheral blood. These receptors came from a man aged 60 to 75 with acute or convalescent COVID-19.

The genes are TRBV2 and TRBJ1-5; 9 bases map to TRBD1. After removal of 8 bases from V and 1 base from J, the junction contained 3 bases not matched to a gene. In germline, CDR1 is SNHLY, CDR2 FYNNEI. CDR3 length: 14 amino acids. The CDR3 sequence: CASSQGASNQPQHF. The CDR3 DNA follows: TGTGCCAGCTCACAGGGGGCCAGCAATCAGCCCCAGCATTTT.

This chain joins TRBV7-3 and TRBJ2-5; 9 bases match TRBD1. Germline loops: CDR1 SGHTA, CDR2 FQGTGA. This CDR3 is built from 16 residues. The V gene end was trimmed by 5 bases and the J gene end by 4 bases; junction bases not matched to a gene: 11. The CDR3 DNA is TGTGCCAGCAGCCCCACCGGGACAGGGTATTTAGAGACCCAGTACTTC. This codes for CASSPTGTGYLETQYF.

The V and J genes are TRBV3-1 (or the pseudogene TRBV3-2) and TRBJ1-1, with TRBD1 as a possible D gene (6 bases). The CDR3 sequence is 16 residues long. Deletions cut 1 base from V and 5 bases from J, with 17 bases between. CDR1 is LGHDT and CDR2 is YNNKEL in the germline V gene (reference sequence). CDR3 loop: CASSQGVRGGRTEAFF. The CDR3 DNA sequence: TGTGCCAGCAGCCAAGGGGTGCGGGGGGGCCGGACTGAAGCTTTCTTT.

The V and J genes are TRBV19 and TRBJ1-6; perhaps TRBD1 as D (6 bases). Germline V CDR1 and CDR2: LNHDA, SQIVND (reference sequence). The V end lost 6 bases, the J end lost 7 bases, and 19 bases lay between the germline ends. The CDR3 totals 16 residues. This chain's CDR3 is CASSQKRGIQNSPLHF. For the CDR3, the DNA is TGTGCCAGTAGCCAAAAGAGGGGGATTCAGAATTCACCCCTCCACTTT.

The J gene is TRBJ2-2, the V gene TRBV5-5, with 8 bases aligning to TRBD1. J gave up 4 bases and V 5 bases, and 7 bases lay outside the gene matches. CDR3 length: 15 amino acids. The germline V gene has CDR1 SGHKS and CDR2 YYEKEE (reference sequence). As DNA, the CDR3 is TGTGCCAGCAGTAATACGGACAGGGCCACCGGGGAGCTGTTTTTT. Its protein product is CASSNTDRATGELFF. Full variable domain (outside the CDR3, taken from reference TRBV5-5 and TRBJ2-2): DAGVTQSPTHLIKTRGQQVTLRCSPISGHKSVSWYQQVLGQGPQFIFQYYEKEERGRGNFPDRFSARQFPNYSSELNVNALLLGDSALYLCASSNTDRATGELFFGEGSRLTVL.

The chain joins TRBV20-1 to TRBJ2-2; D is possibly TRBD2 (5 bases). CDR3 length: 14 amino acids. Looked up from germline, CDR1 is DFQATT and CDR2 is SNEGSKA (reference sequence). The V end was cut by 3 bases, the J end by 2 bases, with 10 bases between. The DNA for the CDR3 is TGCAGTGCTAGTTGGGCTAGCAACACCGGGGAGCTGTTTTTT. This gives the protein CSASWASNTGELFF.

The chain employs TRBV11-2 and TRBJ1-1, with D possibly matching TRBD1 (5 bases). Germline lookup yields CDR1 SGHAT and CDR2 FQNNGV. The CDR3 is 13 residues long. The ends were cut back, 1 base at V and 3 bases at J, with 6 bases in the middle. The CDR3 sequence: CASSLVRDTEAFF. The CDR3 coding sequence is TGTGCCAGCAGCTTAGTCAGGGACACTGAAGCTTTCTTT. The variable domain in full, completed from reference TRBV11-2 and TRBJ1-1, reads EAGVAQSPRYKIIEKRQSVAFWCNPISGHATLYWYQQILGQGPKLLIQFQNNGVVDDSQLPKDRFSAERLKGVDSTLKIQPAKLEDSAVYLCASSLVRDTEAFFGQGTRLTVV.

In its sample, this clone was seen a few times. This sequence joins TRBV13 and TRBJ1-6; 10 nucleotides agree with TRBD1. V lost 5 bases, J lost 4 bases, and 2 bases stayed unmatched. CDR1 PRHDT and CDR2 FYEKMQ come from the germline V gene (reference sequence). This CDR3 contains 15 residues. The CDR3 reads CASSRDRGYNSPLHF. As DNA, the CDR3 is TGTGCCAGCAGCAGGGACAGGGGATATAATTCACCCCTCCACTTT.

The chain employs TRBV12-5 and TRBJ2-7; a possible D gene is TRBD2 (6 bases). The CDR3 extends over 17 amino acids. Germline V lookup: CDR1 LGHNT, CDR2 FRNRAP. V was clipped by 1 base and J by 0 bases, with 16 bases between them. The CDR3 here is CASGLELAAFLSYEQYF. CDR3 DNA: TGTGCTAGTGGTTTGGAACTAGCTGCCTTTCTCTCCTACGAGCAGTACTTC.

This chain links TRBV5-1 with TRBJ2-5, with D possibly TRBD1 on 7 matching bases. The CDR3 runs 15 residues. Germline-derived CDR1 and CDR2 are SGHRS and YFSETQ. The V gene lost 4 bases and the J gene lost 4 bases, with 17 bases spanning the gap. The CDR3 coding sequence is TGCGCCAGCAGCCTCGAGGAGGGGGCGGGAGAGACCCAGTACTTC. It specifies CASSLEEGAGETQYF.

This chain links TRBV30 with TRBJ2-5; TRBD1 is a possible D gene (6 bases). Germline V lookup: CDR1 GTSNPN, CDR2 SVGIG (reference sequence). V lost 5 bases to trimming and J lost 5 bases, with 9 bases between them. The CDR3 consists of 11 residues. CDR3 residues: CAWGGGETQYF. The CDR3 nucleotides are TGTGCCTGGGGGGGCGGGGAGACCCAGTACTTC.

V is TRBV7-9 and J is TRBJ1-1; possible D gene TRBD1, 5 bases. The CDR3 sequence is 14 residues long. Germline loops: CDR1 SEHNR, CDR2 FQNEAQ (reference sequence). Deletions cut 2 bases from V and 5 bases from J, with 12 bases between. The CDR3 region has the DNA TGTGCCAGCAGCTTATGGGGGGGAGCAACTGAAGCTTTCTTT. Its protein is CASSLWGGATEAFF.